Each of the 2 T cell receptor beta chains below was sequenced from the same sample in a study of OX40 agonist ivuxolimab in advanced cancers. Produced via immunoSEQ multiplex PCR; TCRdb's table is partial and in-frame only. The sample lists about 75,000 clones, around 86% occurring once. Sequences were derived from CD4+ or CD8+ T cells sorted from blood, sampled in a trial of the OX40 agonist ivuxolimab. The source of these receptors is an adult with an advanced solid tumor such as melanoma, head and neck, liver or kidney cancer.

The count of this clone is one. The CDR3, as DNA: TGTGCCAGCTCACCACAGGGGGTCAGGTTCCAGCCCCAGCATTTT. Its translation is CASSPQGVRFQPQHF. V gene TRBV18 combines with J gene TRBJ1-5, with a weak D call TRBD1 (6 bases). Germline lookup yields CDR1 KGHSH and CDR2 LQKENI. The CDR3 contains 15 residues. Trimming removed 1 base at V and 7 bases at J, with 14 bases between.

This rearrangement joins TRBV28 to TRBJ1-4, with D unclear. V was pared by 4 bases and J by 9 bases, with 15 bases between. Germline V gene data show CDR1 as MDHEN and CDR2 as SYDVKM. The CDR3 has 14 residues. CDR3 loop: CASSSSPGIQKLFF. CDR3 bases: TGTGCCAGCAGTTCCTCCCCGGGGATCCAAAAACTGTTTTTT.